The TCR beta chain described here comes from a study of neurological immune-mediated disorders. This clonotype was counted ten times or more. TCRdb redid the calling of the 5' RACE reads with MiXCR, one entry per CDR3 protein. The sample holds about 58,000 distinct CDR3 sequences, under 3.5% seen once. V lost 3 bases and J lost 0, with 21 bases in between. This CDR3 has 19 residues. Germline V gene sequence: CDR1 SEHNR, CDR2 FQNEAQ (reference sequence). Sequenced material: PBMCs. V gene TRBV7-9 combines with J gene TRBJ2-4; D may be TRBD1 (5 bases). This sequence was found in a woman aged 60-75 years with multiple sclerosis. The CDR3 DNA sequence: TGTGCCAGCAGCTTCCCTCAGGGCTTCGGAACCTTAGCCAAAAACATTCAGTACTTC. This sequence encodes CASSFPQGFGTLAKNIQYF.